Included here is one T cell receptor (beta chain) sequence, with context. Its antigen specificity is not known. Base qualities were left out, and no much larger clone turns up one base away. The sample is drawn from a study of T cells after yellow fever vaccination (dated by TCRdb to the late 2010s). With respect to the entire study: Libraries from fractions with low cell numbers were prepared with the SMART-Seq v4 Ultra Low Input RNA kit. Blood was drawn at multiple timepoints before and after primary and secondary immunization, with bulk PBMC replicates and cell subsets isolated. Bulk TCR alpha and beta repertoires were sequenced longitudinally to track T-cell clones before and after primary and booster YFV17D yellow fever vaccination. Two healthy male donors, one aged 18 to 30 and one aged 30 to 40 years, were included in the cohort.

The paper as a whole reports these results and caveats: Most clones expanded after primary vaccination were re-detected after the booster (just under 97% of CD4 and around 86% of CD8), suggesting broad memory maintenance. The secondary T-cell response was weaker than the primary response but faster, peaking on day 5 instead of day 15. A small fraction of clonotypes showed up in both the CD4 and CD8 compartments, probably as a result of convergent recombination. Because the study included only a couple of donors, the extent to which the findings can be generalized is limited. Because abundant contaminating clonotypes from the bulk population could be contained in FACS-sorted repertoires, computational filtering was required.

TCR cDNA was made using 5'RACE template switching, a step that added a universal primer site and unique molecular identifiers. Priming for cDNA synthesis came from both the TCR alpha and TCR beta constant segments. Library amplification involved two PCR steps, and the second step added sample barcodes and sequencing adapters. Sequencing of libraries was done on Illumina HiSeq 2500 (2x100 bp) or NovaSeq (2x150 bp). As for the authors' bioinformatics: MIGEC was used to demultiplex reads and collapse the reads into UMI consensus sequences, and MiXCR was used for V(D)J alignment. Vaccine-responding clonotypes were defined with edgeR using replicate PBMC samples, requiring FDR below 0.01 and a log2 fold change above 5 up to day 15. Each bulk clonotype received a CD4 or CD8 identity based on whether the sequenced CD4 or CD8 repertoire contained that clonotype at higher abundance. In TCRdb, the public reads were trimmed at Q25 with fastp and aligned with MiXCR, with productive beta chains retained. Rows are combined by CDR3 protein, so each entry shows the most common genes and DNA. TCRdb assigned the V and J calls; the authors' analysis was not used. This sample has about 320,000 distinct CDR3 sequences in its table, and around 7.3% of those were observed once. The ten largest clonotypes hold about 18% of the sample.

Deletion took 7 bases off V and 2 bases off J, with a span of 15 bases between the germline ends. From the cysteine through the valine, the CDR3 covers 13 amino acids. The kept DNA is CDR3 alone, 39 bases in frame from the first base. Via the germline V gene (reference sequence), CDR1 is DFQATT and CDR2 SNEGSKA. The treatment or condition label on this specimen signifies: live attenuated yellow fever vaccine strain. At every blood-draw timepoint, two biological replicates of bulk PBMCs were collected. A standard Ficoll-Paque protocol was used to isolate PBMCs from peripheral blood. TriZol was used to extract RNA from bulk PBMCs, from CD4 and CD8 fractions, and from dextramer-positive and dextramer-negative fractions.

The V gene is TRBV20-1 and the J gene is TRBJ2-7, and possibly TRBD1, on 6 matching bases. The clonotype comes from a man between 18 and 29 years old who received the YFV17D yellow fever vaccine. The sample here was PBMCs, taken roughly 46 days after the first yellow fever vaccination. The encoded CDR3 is CSVRGRGAYEQYV. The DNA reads TGCAGTGTTAGGGGCAGGGGCGCCTACGAGCAGTACGTC.